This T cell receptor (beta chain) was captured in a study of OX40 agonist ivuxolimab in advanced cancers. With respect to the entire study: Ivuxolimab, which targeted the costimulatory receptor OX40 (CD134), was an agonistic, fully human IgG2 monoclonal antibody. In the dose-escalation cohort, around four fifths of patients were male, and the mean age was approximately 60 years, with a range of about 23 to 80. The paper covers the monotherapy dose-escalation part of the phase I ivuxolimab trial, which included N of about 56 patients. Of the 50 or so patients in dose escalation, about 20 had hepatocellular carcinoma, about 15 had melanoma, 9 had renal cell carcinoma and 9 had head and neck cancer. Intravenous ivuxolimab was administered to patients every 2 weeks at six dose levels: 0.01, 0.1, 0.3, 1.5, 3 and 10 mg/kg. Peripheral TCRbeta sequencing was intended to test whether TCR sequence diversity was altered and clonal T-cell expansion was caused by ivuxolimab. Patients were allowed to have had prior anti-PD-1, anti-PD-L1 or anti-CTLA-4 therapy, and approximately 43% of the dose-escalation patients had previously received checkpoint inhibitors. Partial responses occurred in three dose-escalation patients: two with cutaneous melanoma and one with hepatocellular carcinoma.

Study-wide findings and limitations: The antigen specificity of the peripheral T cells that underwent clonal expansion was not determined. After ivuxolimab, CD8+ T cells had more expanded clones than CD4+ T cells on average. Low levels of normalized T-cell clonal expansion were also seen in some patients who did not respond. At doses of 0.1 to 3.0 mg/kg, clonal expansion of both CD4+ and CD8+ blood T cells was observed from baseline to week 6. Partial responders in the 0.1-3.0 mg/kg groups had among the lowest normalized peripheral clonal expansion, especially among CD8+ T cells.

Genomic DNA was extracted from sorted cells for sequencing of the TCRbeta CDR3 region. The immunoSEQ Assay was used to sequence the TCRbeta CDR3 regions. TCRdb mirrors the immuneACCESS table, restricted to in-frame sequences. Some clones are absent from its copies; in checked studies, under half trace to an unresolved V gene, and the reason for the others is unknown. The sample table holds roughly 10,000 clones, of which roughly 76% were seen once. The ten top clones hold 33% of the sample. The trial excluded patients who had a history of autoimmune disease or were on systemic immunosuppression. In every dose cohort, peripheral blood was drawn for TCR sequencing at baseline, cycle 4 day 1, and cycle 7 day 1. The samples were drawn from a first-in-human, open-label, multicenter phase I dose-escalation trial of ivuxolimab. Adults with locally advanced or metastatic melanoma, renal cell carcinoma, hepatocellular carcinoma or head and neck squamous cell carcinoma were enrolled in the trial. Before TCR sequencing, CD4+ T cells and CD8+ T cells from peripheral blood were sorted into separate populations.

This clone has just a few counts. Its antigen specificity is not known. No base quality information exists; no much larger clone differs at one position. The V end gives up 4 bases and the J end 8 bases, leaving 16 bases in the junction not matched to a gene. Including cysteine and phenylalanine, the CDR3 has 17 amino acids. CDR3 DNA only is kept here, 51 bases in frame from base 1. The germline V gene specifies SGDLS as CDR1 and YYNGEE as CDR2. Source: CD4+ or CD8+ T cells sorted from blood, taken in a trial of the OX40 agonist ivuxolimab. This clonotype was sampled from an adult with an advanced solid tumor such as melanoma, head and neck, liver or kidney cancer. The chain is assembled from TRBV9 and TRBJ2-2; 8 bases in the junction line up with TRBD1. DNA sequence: TGTGCCAGCAGCTCCCCCGGACAGGGCCGAAAAGAGGGGGAGCTGTTTTTT. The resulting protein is CASSSPGQGRKEGELFF.